Listed below are T cell receptor beta chains from one sample, sequenced in a study of Tregs in tolerant kidney transplant recipients. TCRdb keeps only in-frame clones here, not all; method: immunoSEQ multiplex PCR. The table lists about 31,000 clones, 82% of them singletons. The antigens for these receptors are not known. Sequenced sample: Tregs from blood cultured with allogeneic cells. The receptors shown here come from a human donor in good health. Both conserved end residues are part of each CDR3. The D gene is left open where the match is weak. Size values are once, few and many counts, or a class for expanded clones, and some rows have none.

cdr3_aa: CASSVLAGGTDTQYF
cdr3_nt: TGTGCCAGCAGCGTACTAGCGGGGGGCACAGATACGCAGTATTTT
v_call: TRBV9
cdr3_length: 15
j_call: TRBJ2-3
clone_size: .
d_call: TRBD2

cdr3_aa: CAWRRLAGSTYEQYF
cdr3_nt: TGTGCCTGGAGGAGACTAGCGGGCTCTACCTACGAGCAGTACTTC
v_call: TRBV30
cdr3_length: 15
j_call: TRBJ2-7
clone_size: .
d_call: TRBD2

cdr3_aa: CASSLWPAGRGRQFF
cdr3_nt: TGTGCCAGCAGCTTATGGCCAGCGGGGCGAGGGAGGCAGTTCTTC
v_call: TRBV7-9
cdr3_length: 15
j_call: TRBJ2-1
clone_size: .
d_call: TRBD2

cdr3_aa: CASNRDTQETQYF
cdr3_nt: TGTGCCAGCAATCGTGACACCCAAGAGACCCAGTACTTC
v_call: TRBV9
cdr3_length: 13
j_call: TRBJ2-5
clone_size: .
d_call: .

cdr3_aa: CASSQVREETQYF
cdr3_nt: TGCGCCAGCAGCCAAGTTCGGGAAGAGACCCAGTACTTC
v_call: TRBV4-1
cdr3_length: 13
j_call: TRBJ2-5
clone_size: once
d_call: .

cdr3_aa: CGAGTPGRQFF
cdr3_nt: TGTGGCGCGGGGACCCCGGGTCGGCAGTTCTTC
v_call: TRBV28
cdr3_length: 11
j_call: TRBJ2-1
clone_size: .
d_call: .

cdr3_aa: CASSLGTSGSSSYEQYF
cdr3_nt: TGTGCCAGTAGCCTAGGCACTAGCGGGAGCTCCTCCTACGAGCAGTACTTC
v_call: TRBV19
cdr3_length: 17
j_call: TRBJ2-7
clone_size: medium-sized
d_call: TRBD2

cdr3_aa: CASSVEVGEQFF
cdr3_nt: TGTGCCAGCAGCGTCGAGGTAGGGGAGCAGTTCTTC
v_call: TRBV5-4
cdr3_length: 12
j_call: TRBJ2-1
clone_size: once
d_call: .

cdr3_aa: CASSSSDGYEQYF
cdr3_nt: TGCGCCAGCAGCTCCTCGGACGGCTACGAGCAGTACTTC
v_call: TRBV5-1
cdr3_length: 13
j_call: TRBJ2-7
clone_size: .
d_call: .

cdr3_aa: CASSLVPGGGLTDTQYF
cdr3_nt: TGTGCCAGCAGCTTAGTTCCCGGCGGGGGGCTAACAGATACGCAGTATTTT
v_call: TRBV7-2
cdr3_length: 17
j_call: TRBJ2-3
clone_size: .
d_call: TRBD2

cdr3_aa: CASSPLLAGGLGTQYF
cdr3_nt: TGTGCCAGCAGCCCCCTCCTAGCGGGGGGGCTGGGGACCCAGTACTTC
v_call: TRBV11-1
cdr3_length: 16
j_call: TRBJ2-5
clone_size: .
d_call: TRBD2

cdr3_aa: CASSYSGAGYTF
cdr3_nt: TGTGCCAGCAGTTACTCAGGGGCTGGCTACACCTTC
v_call: TRBV6-5
cdr3_length: 12
j_call: TRBJ1-2
clone_size: few
d_call: .

cdr3_aa: CASSSGGSLGYTF
cdr3_nt: TGTGCCAGCAGCTCGGGGGGGAGTCTCGGCTACACCTTC
v_call: TRBV11-2
cdr3_length: 13
j_call: TRBJ1-2
clone_size: .
d_call: .

cdr3_aa: CASSPPGRAYEQYF
cdr3_nt: TGTGCCAGCAGCCCCCCGGGACGGGCCTACGAGCAGTACTTC
v_call: TRBV7-2
cdr3_length: 14
j_call: TRBJ2-7
clone_size: .
d_call: .

cdr3_aa: CASSPRQAHNYGYTF
cdr3_nt: TGTGCCAGCAGCCCCCGACAGGCGCATAACTATGGCTACACCTTC
v_call: TRBV5-5
cdr3_length: 15
j_call: TRBJ1-2
clone_size: .
d_call: .

cdr3_aa: CASSRQGTKVYGYTF
cdr3_nt: TGTGCCAGCAGTCGACAGGGGACCAAAGTGTATGGCTACACCTTC
v_call: TRBV2
cdr3_length: 15
j_call: TRBJ1-2
clone_size: .
d_call: TRBD1

cdr3_aa: CASSRIAGGFMDTQYF
cdr3_nt: TGTGCCAGCAGCCGTATAGCGGGGGGGTTTATGGATACGCAGTATTTT
v_call: TRBV7-3
cdr3_length: 16
j_call: TRBJ2-3
clone_size: .
d_call: TRBD2

cdr3_aa: CASSGGPYDEQFF
cdr3_nt: TGTGCCAGCAGCGGCGGGCCCTACGATGAGCAGTTCTTC
v_call: TRBV9
cdr3_length: 13
j_call: TRBJ2-1
clone_size: .
d_call: .

cdr3_aa: CAISESTRGTQNIQYF
cdr3_nt: TGTGCCATCAGTGAGTCGACCAGGGGGACTCAAAACATTCAGTACTTC
v_call: TRBV10-3
cdr3_length: 16
j_call: TRBJ2-4
clone_size: .
d_call: .

cdr3_aa: CASSHGQGNTEAFF
cdr3_nt: TGTGCCAGCTCCCATGGACAGGGGAACACTGAAGCTTTCTTT
v_call: TRBV18
cdr3_length: 14
j_call: TRBJ1-1
clone_size: .
d_call: TRBD1

cdr3_aa: CASREGPNTGELFF
cdr3_nt: TGCGCCAGCAGGGAAGGCCCCAACACCGGGGAGCTGTTTTTT
v_call: TRBV5-1
cdr3_length: 14
j_call: TRBJ2-2
clone_size: .
d_call: .

cdr3_aa: CASSYLREAFF
cdr3_nt: TGTGCCAGCAGTTACCTCCGTGAAGCTTTCTTT
v_call: TRBV6-5
cdr3_length: 11
j_call: TRBJ1-1
clone_size: .
d_call: .